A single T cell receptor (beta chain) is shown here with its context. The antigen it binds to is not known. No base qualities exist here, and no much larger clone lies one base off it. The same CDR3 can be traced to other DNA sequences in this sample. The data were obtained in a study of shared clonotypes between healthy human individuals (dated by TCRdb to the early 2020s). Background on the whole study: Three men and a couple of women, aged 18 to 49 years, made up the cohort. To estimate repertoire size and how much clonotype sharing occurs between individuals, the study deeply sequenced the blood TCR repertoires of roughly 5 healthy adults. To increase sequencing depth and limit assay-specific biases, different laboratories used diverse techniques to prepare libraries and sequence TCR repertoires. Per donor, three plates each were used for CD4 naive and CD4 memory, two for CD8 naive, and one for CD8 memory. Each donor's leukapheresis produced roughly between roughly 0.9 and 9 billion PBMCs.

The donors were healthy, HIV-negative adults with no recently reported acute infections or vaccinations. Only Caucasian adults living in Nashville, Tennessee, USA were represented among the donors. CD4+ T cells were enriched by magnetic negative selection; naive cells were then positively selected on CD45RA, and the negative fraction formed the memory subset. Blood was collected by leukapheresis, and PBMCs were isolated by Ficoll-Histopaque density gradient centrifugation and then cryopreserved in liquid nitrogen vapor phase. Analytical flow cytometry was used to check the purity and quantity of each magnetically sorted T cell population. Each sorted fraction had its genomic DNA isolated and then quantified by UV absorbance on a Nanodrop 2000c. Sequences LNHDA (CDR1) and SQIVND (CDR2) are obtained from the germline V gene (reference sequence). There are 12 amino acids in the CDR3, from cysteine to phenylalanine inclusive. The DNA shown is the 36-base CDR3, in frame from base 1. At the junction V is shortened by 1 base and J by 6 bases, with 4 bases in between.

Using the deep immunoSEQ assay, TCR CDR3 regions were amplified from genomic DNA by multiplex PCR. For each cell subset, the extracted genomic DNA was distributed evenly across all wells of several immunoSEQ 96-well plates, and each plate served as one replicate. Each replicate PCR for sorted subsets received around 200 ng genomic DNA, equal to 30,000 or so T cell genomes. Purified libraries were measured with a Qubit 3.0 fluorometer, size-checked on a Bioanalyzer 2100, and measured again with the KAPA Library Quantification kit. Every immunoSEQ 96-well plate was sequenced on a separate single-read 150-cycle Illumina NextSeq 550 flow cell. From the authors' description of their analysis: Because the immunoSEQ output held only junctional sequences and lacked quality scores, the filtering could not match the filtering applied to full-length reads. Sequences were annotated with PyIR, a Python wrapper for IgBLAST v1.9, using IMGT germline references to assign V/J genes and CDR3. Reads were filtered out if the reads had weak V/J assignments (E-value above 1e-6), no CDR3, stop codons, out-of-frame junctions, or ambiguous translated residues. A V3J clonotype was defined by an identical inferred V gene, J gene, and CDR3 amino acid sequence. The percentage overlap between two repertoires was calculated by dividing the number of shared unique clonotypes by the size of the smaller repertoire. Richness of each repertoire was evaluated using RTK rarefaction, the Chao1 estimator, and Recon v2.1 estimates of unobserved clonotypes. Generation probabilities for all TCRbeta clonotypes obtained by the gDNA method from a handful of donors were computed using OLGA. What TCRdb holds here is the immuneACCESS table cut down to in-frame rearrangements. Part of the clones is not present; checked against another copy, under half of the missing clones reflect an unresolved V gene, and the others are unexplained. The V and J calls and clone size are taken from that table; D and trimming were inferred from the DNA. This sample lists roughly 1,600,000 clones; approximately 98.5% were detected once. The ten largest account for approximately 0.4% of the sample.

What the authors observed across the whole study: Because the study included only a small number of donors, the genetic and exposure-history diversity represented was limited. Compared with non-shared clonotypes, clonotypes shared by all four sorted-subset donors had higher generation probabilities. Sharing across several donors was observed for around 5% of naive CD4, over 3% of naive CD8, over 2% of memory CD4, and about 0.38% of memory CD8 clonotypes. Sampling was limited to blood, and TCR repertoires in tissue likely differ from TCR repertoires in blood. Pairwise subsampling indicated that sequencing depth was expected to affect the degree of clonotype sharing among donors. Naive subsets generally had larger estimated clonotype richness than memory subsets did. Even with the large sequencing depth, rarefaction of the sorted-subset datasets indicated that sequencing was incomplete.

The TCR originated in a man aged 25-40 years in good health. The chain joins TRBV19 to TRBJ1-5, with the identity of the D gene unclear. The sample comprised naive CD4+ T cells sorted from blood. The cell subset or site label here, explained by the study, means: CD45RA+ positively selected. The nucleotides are TGTGCCAGTAGTATAGTGAGTCAGCCCCAGCATTTT. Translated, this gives CASSIVSQPQHF.